The rows below give T cell receptor beta chains drawn from one sample of a study of blood T cell repertoires in COVID-19. The repertoire was sequenced with immunoSEQ multiplex PCR; TCRdb's copy has only in-frame clones and lacks some. The repertoire includes about 250,000 clones, about 85% of them detected once, and roughly 3% sits in the top ten. What was sequenced was peripheral blood. Source of these receptors: a man between 18 and 29 years old with active or convalescent COVID-19. Each CDR3 is given with its conserved first and last residue. D genes are given only for firm matches. Expanded clones get a size class; other rows say once, few or many, or leave the size out.

D	V	size	J	DNA	CDR3
TRBD1	TRBV2	-	TRBJ1-1	TGTGCCAGCAGTGCCCGGAAACCGGGACAGGGCTTTTACACTGAAGCTTTCTTT	CASSARKPGQGFYTEAFF
-	TRBV7-9	-	TRBJ1-1	TGTGCCAGCAGCCCCGACTGGAACACTGAAGCTTTCTTT	CASSPDWNTEAFF
-	TRBV18	-	TRBJ1-3	TGTGCCAGCTCACCAGGAACAGCTGGAAACACCATATATTTT	CASSPGTAGNTIYF
-	TRBV27	-	TRBJ1-1	TGTGCCAGCAGTTTATATTTCGGGGGTGTGAACACTGAAGCTTTCTTT	CASSLYFGGVNTEAFF
TRBD1	TRBV5-1	-	TRBJ2-7	TGCGCCAGCACCCGGGACAGGGGCCACGAGCAGTACTTC	CASTRDRGHEQYF
-	TRBV5-1	-	TRBJ1-4	TGCGCCAGCAGCTTGGTAGCAGGGAATGAAAAACTGTTTTTT	CASSLVAGNEKLFF
TRBD2	TRBV29-1	-	TRBJ2-7	TGCAGCGTTTCTGGCGGGGGGGCCGGGGAGCAGTACTTC	CSVSGGGAGEQYF
TRBD1	TRBV19	-	TRBJ1-4	TGTGCCAGTAGTGGATGGGACAGCTCTAATGAAAAACTGTTTTTT	CASSGWDSSNEKLFF
TRBD2	TRBV9	-	TRBJ2-5	TGTGCCAGCAGCTTAGGACTAGCGGCACAAGAGACCCAGTACTTC	CASSLGLAAQETQYF
-	TRBV7-2	-	TRBJ2-7	TGTGCCAGCAGCTTAATGCCGGTCTACGAGCAGTACTTC	CASSLMPVYEQYF
-	TRBV5-1	once	TRBJ1-1	TGCGCCAGCAGCCCACGGGGGAGACAAAACACTGAAGCTTTCTTT	CASSPRGRQNTEAFF
TRBD1	TRBV11-2	-	TRBJ1-4	TGTGCCAGCAGCTACGACAGGGTAAATGAAAAACTGTTTTTT	CASSYDRVNEKLFF
TRBD1	TRBV29-1	once	TRBJ1-4	TGCAGCGTGGGACAGGTTAATGAAAAACTGTTTTTT	CSVGQVNEKLFF
-	TRBV24-1	-	TRBJ2-1	TGTGCCACCTCCGAAGGGAGAGAGCAGTTCTTC	CATSEGREQFF